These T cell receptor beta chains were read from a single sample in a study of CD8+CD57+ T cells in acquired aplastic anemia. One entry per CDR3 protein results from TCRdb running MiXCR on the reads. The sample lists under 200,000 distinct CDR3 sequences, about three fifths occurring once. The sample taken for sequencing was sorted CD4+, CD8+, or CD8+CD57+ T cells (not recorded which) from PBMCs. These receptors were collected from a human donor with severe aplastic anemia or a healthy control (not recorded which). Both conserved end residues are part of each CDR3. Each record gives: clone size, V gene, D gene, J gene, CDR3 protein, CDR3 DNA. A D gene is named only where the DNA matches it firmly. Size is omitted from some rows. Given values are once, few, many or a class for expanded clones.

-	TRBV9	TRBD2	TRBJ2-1	CASSGTRSHEQFF	TGTGCCAGCAGCGGGACTAGGTCCCATGAGCAGTTCTTC
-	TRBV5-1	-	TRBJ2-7	CASGLGGCYEQYF	TGCGCCAGCGGCTTGGGCGGATGCTACGAGCAGTACTTC
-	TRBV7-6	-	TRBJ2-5	CASSLVGETQCF	TGTGCTAGCAGCTTAGTCGGGGAGACCCAGTGCTTC
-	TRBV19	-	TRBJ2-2	CATADQTNTGELFF	TGTGCCACCGCGGACCAGACGAACACCGGGGAGCTGTTTTTT
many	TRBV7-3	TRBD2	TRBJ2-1	CASSLGLAGAYNEQFF	TGTGCCAGCAGCTTAGGACTAGCGGGGGCTTACAATGAGCAGTTCTTC
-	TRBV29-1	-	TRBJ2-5	CSVESVQETQYF	TGCAGCGTTGAGTCAGTCCAAGAGACCCAGTACTTC
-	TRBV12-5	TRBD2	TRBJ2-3	CASGPGLALTDTQYF	TGTGCTAGTGGGCCGGGACTAGCGCTCACAGATACGCAGTATTTT
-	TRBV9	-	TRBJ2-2	CASTGGTNTGELFF	TGTGCCAGCACAGGGGGGACTAACACCGGGGAGCTGTTTTTT
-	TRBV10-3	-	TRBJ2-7	CAIEGDYEQYF	TGTGCCATCGAGGGGGACTACGAGCAGTACTTC
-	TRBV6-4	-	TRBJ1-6	CASSDNNNSPLHF	TGTGCCAGCAGTGACAATAATAATTCACCCCTCCACTTT
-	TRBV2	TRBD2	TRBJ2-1	CASTWTSGGPSSYNEQFF	TGTGCCAGCACATGGACTAGCGGGGGCCCAAGCTCCTACAATGAGCAGTTCTTC
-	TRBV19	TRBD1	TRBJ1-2	CASSIGGTGGDGYTF	TGTGCCAGTAGTATAGGTGGGACAGGGGGCGATGGCTACACCTTC
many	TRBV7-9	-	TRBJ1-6	CASSWGQERDSPLHF	TGTGCCAGCAGTTGGGGGCAAGAAAGGGATTCACCCCTCCACTTT
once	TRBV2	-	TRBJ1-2	CASSELGARDGYTF	TGTGCCAGCAGTGAATTGGGTGCCCGAGATGGCTACACCTTC
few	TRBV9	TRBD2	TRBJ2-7	CASRPTSGSTGEQYF	TGTGCCAGCAGGCCGACTAGCGGGAGTACAGGCGAGCAGTACTTC
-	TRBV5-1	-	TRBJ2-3	CASSVGLATQYF	TGTGCCAGCAGCGTGGGTCTCGCGACGCAGTATTTT
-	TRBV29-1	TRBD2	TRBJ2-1	CSGRVGLAGGEQFF	TGCAGCGGCCGGGTGGGACTAGCGGGGGGGGAGCAGTTCTTC
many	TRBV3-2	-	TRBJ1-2	CASSPRDRAPDMNYGYTF	TGTGCCAGCAGCCCCCGCGACAGGGCTCCGGACATGAACTATGGCTACACCTTC
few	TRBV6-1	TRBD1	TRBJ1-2	CASSGWTGTNYGYTF	TGTGCCAGCAGTGGTTGGACAGGGACTAACTATGGCTACACCTTC
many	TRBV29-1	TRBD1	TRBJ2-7	CSVEVGDRGYEQYF	TGCAGCGTTGAAGTGGGAGACAGGGGATACGAGCAGTACTTC
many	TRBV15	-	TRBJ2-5	CATSREGLEAETQYF	TGTGCCACCAGCAGAGAGGGACTTGAGGCAGAGACCCAGTACTTC
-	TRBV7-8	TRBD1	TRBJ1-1	CASSLDRETEAFF	TGTGCCAGCAGCTTGGACAGGGAAACTGAAGCTTTCTTT
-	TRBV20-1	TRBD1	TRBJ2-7	CSARHDRGSSYEQYF	TGCAGTGCTAGGCACGACAGGGGCTCTTCCTACGAGCAGTACTTC
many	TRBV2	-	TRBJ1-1	CANIGGGNTEAFF	TGTGCCAACATAGGGGGGGGGAACACTGAAGCTTTCTTT
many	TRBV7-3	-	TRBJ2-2	CASSLTHTGELFF	TGTGCCAGCAGCTTAACCCACACCGGGGAGCTGTTTTTT
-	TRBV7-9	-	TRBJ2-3	CALGGRDKTGTDTQYF	TGTGCCCTAGGGGGAAGGGACAAGACGGGCACAGATACGCAGTATTTT
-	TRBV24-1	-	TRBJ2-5	CATSDFRGDQETQYF	TGTGCCACCAGTGATTTTAGAGGGGACCAAGAGACCCAGTACTTC
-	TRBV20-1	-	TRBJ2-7	CSARYEQYF	TGCAGTGCACGCTACGAGCAGTACTTC
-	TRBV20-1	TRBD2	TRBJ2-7	CSVSARREVAEQYF	TGCAGTGTCAGCGCGAGGCGGGAGGTGGCCGAGCAGTACTTC
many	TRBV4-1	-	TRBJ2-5	CASSQETSGVLGETQYF	TGCGCCAGCAGCCAAGAGACCTCAGGGGTACTGGGGGAGACCCAGTACTTC
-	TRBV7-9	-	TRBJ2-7	CASSQDLGLGEQYF	TGTGCCAGCAGCCAAGATCTTGGGCTGGGCGAGCAGTACTTC
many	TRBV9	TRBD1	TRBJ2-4	CASSVGGGSKNIQYF	TGTGCCAGCAGCGTAGGAGGGGGCTCCAAAAACATTCAGTACTTC
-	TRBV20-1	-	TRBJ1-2	CSARLRVEIYGYTF	TGCAGTGCTCGACTTCGGGTGGAGATCTATGGCTACACCTTC
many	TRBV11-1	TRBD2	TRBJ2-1	CASSSRTSGERGDEQFF	TGTGCCAGCAGCTCCCGGACTAGCGGGGAGCGTGGTGATGAGCAGTTCTTC
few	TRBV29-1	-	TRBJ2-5	CSVRRDSQETQYF	TGCAGCGTGCGCCGTGACAGTCAAGAGACCCAGTACTTC
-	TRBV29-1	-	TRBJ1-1	CSVQLGGTEAFF	TGCAGCGTCCAACTTGGGGGCACTGAAGCTTTCTTT
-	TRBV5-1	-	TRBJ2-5	CASSLLGTNQETQYF	TGCGCCAGCAGCTTGCTCGGCACCAACCAAGAGACCCAGTACTTC
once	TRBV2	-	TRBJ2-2	CASKQTVNTGELFF	TGTGCCAGCAAGCAGACGGTGAACACCGGGGAGCTGTTTTTT
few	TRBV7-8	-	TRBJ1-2	CASSLLDTYGYTF	TGTGCCAGCAGCTTACTTGACACCTATGGCTACACCTTC
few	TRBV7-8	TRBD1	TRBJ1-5	CASSLVGTANQPQHF	TGTGCCAGCAGCTTAGTGGGGACAGCAAATCAGCCCCAGCATTTT
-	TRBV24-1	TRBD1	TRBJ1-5	CATSAGQGTQLQHF	TGTGCCACCAGTGCTGGACAGGGAACACAGCTCCAGCATTTT
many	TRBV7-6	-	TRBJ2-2	CASSSSMIGELFF	TGTGCCAGCAGCTCCTCGATGATCGGGGAGCTGTTTTTT
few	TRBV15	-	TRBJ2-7	CATSRPPLGVHEQYF	TGTGCCACCAGCAGGCCGCCCCTGGGGGTCCACGAGCAGTACTTC
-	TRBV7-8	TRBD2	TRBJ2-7	CASSSGTSYYEQYF	TGTGCCAGCAGCTCCGGGACTAGCTACTACGAGCAGTACTTC
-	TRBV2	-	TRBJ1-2	CASSEGEGGYGYTF	TGTGCCAGCAGTGAAGGAGAAGGGGGCTATGGCTACACCTTC
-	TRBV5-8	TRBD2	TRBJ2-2	CASNGGTSGGAGELFF	TGTGCCAGCAACGGAGGGACTAGCGGGGGGGCCGGGGAGCTGTTTTTT
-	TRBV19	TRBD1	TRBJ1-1	CASSIGGTQGYTEAFF	TGTGCCAGTAGTATCGGTGGGACACAGGGGTACACTGAAGCTTTCTTT
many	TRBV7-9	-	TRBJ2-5	CASSIREQETQYF	TGTGCCAGCAGCATTAGGGAACAAGAGACCCAGTACTTC
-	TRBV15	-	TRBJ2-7	CATSSRNSKEQYF	TGTGCCACCAGCAGCCGCAATTCCAAGGAGCAGTACTTC
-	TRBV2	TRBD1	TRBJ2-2	CASRGGQGKTNTGELFF	TGTGCCAGCAGGGGAGGACAGGGTAAAACGAACACCGGGGAGCTGTTTTTT
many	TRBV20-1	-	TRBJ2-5	CSARAGSPRETQYF	TGCAGTGCTAGAGCGGGGAGCCCCCGGGAGACCCAGTACTTC
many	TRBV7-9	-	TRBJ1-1	CASSSPGGTEAFF	TGTGCCAGCAGCTCCCCGGGGGGCACTGAAGCTTTCTTT